Below, one TCR beta chain is given with its context. The antigen is not known. This sample stems from a study of T-cell reconstitution after alpha-beta-depleted transplantation in children. Findings of the study overall: Recipient T cells and thymic progenitors that survived gave rise to the high TCRbeta diversity observed at day 60 in some patients. Reported findings indicate that, about two months after transplant, alpha-beta T cells came from several hundred expanded clones, which were derived from non-depleted graft cells. T-cell counts and diversity were attributed mostly to newly produced T cells one year after transplant.

J was trimmed by 2 bases and V by 0 bases; bases with no gene match: 9. The germline CDR1 and CDR2 sequences are SGHAT and FQNNGV. There are 18 residues in the CDR3. Unique molecular identifiers were incorporated during preparation of the TCRbeta library. TCRdb re-called the PCR reads with MiXCR, one entry per CDR3 protein. The data show around 670,000 distinct CDR3 sequences, under 15% seen once. Specimen: PBMCs, collected before TCRalphabeta/CD19-depleted stem cell transplant. The rearrangement links TRBV11-2 to TRBJ2-1; 8 bases are shared with TRBD2. The receptor comes from a girl aged 2-15 years with congenital amegakaryocytic thrombocytopenia, due to receive a stem cell transplant. CDR3 protein: CASSLDPGLAVPYNEQFF. The CDR3 region has the DNA TGTGCCAGCAGCTTAGACCCCGGACTAGCTGTGCCCTACAATGAGCAGTTCTTC.